The sequence of this T cell receptor (beta chain) was determined in a study of Graves' ophthalmopathy and Graves' hyperthyroidism. Patients were diagnosed from clinical symptoms, serum thyroxine, TRAb, thyroid ultrasound and orbital computed tomography. The table lists this clonotype with many counts. TCR beta CDR3 amplification used RNA transcripts. RT-PCR was first run with HTBI primers, then multiplex PCR in a second round. One entry per CDR3 protein, called by TCRdb with MiXCR from the multiplex PCR reads. The sample holds about 210,000 distinct CDR3 sequences, approximately 29% seen once. Germline-derived CDR1 and CDR2 are SQVTM and ANQGSEA. The germline V and J ends were trimmed by 7 bases and 7 bases, with 19 bases remaining between them. The CDR3 is 13 residues long.

Material for sequencing was peripheral blood. The J gene is TRBJ2-5, the V gene TRBV29-1, with D unclear. The source is a man aged 50-60 years with Graves' ophthalmopathy. In DNA, the CDR3 is TGCAGCGCATCCGGGCAGTTGTCGCCGACCCAGTACTTC. Protein: CSASGQLSPTQYF.